This T cell receptor beta chain came from a study of blood T cell repertoires in COVID-19. Study context: The United States, Italy and Spain provided the acute and convalescent COVID-19 samples. In each case, the material was cDNA or gDNA derived from T cells, B-cell-depleted T cells, or PBMCs.

As originally analysed: For nucleated cells, counts were estimated from reference gene primer amplification. Clones were read by immunoSEQ multiplex PCR, and TCRdb kept only the in-frame ones, dropping some. Clonal size and the V and J genes are those of that table, whereas D and trimming came from the DNA. Counted here are fewer than 250,000 clones, 84% occurring once; the ten biggest clones make up around 20%. The length of the CDR3 is 17 residues. The V and J ends lost 2 bases and 3 bases, in that order; junction bases with no gene match: 9. Per the germline V gene, CDR1 is MNHEY and CDR2 is SVGEGT.

The sequenced sample was peripheral blood. The chain is built from TRBV6-2 or TRBV6-3 and TRBJ2-2; 7 bases are shared with TRBD2. The sequence derives from a human donor in a cohort sampled during active COVID-19. The CDR3 sequence: CASSYRGTGGDTGELFF. The CDR3 DNA reads TGTGCCAGCAGTTACCGGGGTACGGGAGGAGACACCGGGGAGCTGTTTTTT.